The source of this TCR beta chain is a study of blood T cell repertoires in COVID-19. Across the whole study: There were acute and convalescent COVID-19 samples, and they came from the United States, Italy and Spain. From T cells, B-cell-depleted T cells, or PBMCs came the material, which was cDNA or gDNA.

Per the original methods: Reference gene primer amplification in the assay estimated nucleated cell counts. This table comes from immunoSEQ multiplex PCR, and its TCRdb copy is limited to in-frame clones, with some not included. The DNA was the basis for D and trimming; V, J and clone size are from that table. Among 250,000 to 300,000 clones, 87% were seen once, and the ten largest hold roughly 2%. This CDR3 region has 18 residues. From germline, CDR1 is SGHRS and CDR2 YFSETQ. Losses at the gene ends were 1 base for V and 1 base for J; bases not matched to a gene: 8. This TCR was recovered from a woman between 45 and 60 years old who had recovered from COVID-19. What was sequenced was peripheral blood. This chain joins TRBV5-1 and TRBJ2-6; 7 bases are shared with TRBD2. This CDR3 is CASSLLGGGNSGANVLTF. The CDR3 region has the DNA TGCGCCAGCAGCTTGCTCGGCGGGGGAAATTCTGGGGCCAACGTCCTGACTTTC.